The TCR beta chain described here comes from a study of blood T cells in healthy people across ages. Broader study findings: Both naive CD4+ cell counts and diversity were greater in long-lived donors than in aged donors. Investigators viewed diversity estimates from one million T cells as underestimates, the study reported.

Healthy Caucasian individuals from Russia aged about 6 to 90 were enrolled as donors. For the second PCR, which ran for about 6 to 11 cycles, a sample-barcoded 5' primer and a J-beta primer mix were used. TCRdb reanalysed the 5' RACE reads using MiXCR and keeps one entry per CDR3 protein. Of about 1.8 million distinct CDR3 sequences listed, approximately 50% were seen once; the top ten hold around 2.1%. Trimming cost V 1 base and J 3 bases, with 13 bases left between them. Germline lookup yields CDR1 DFQATT and CDR2 SNEGSKA (reference sequence). There are 15 residues in the CDR3. Remarks on this clonotype: Its antigen is undetermined.

Material: blood. This clonotype was obtained from a woman aged 35 to 49 in good health. The chain carries TRBV20-1 and TRBJ1-5; D may be TRBD1 (5 bases). In DNA, the CDR3 is TGCAGTGCTAGAGTGGCAGGGACGTACAATCAGCCCCAGCATTTT. Translated, it gives CSARVAGTYNQPQHF.